What follows are 24 T cell receptor beta chains derived from one specimen sequenced in a study of response to subunit inactivated influenza vaccine. From the RT-PCR reads, TCRdb called clonotypes with MiXCR, one entry per CDR3 protein. The profile shows hundreds of thousands of distinct CDR3 sequences, 13% to 15% of them singletons. The sample in question was PBMCs from blood, obtained around two weeks before vaccination. The receptors stem from a man in his forties or fifties who received an inactivated influenza vaccine.

This clonotype was detected a few times. This chain connects TRBV20-1 to TRBJ2-5; TRBD2 matches at 9 bases. V gave up 5 bases and J gave up 3 bases; unmatched junction bases: 4. This CDR3 has 13 residues. Germline assignment: CDR1 DFQATT and CDR2 SNEGSKA (reference sequence). DNA for the CDR3: TGCAGTGCTCCCCGCGGGGGGGAAGAGACCCAGTACTTC. It yields the protein CSAPRGGEETQYF.

This clonotype was seen only a few times. This chain connects TRBV16 to TRBJ1-1; D is possibly TRBD1 (6 bases). In germline, CDR1 is KGHSY, CDR2 FQNENV. CDR3 length: 14 residues. The germline V and J ends were trimmed by 6 bases and 4 bases, with 15 bases remaining between them. This CDR3 reads CASSQRGGTTEAFF. In DNA, the CDR3 is TGTGCCAGCAGTCAAAGAGGGGGGACCACTGAAGCTTTCTTT. Using reference TRBV16 and TRBJ1-1 for the parts outside the CDR3, the full variable domain is GEEVAQTPKHLVRGEGQKAKLYCAPIKGHSYVFWYQQVLKNEFKFLISFQNENVFDETGMPKERFSAKCLPNSPCSLEIQATKLEDSAVYFCASSQRGGTTEAFFGQGTRLTVV.

This clonotype was counted many times. Germline is not matched at one junction end, which may reflect a read error. The chain is built from TRBV12-3 or TRBV12-4 and TRBJ2-3; TRBD2 agrees at 8 bases. The CDR3 runs 15 residues. The CDR3 loop is CASSFTSGSTDTQYF. The CDR3 bases are TGCGCCAGCAGCTTCACTAGCGGTTCCACAGATACGCAGTATTTT.

In this sample, this clonotype turned up a few times. The chain recombines TRBV25-1 with TRBJ1-2, with a weak D call TRBD1 (5 bases). Germline lookup yields CDR1 MGHDK and CDR2 SYGVNS. Trimming left V 3 bases short and J 8 bases short, with 19 bases between. CDR3 size: 15 residues. In DNA form, the CDR3 reads TGTGCCAGCAGTGATCCTTCCAGGGAATTGAGGGGCTACACCTTC. It yields the protein CASSDPSRELRGYTF.

This clonotype has more than one count but fewer than ten. This chain connects TRBV20-1 to TRBJ1-6; 7 bases align to TRBD1. The CDR3 length is 15 residues. V gave up 6 bases and J gave up 0 bases; unmatched junction bases: 5. Germline loops: CDR1 DFQATT, CDR2 SNEGSKA (reference sequence). This chain's CDR3 is CSAEQGSSYNSPLHF. The CDR3 region has the DNA TGCAGTGCAGAACAGGGGAGCTCCTATAATTCACCCCTCCACTTT.

This clonotype was observed a few times. Here the CDR3 reads CASTGGGGTPSYNEQFF. The CDR3 region has the DNA TGTGCCAGCACGGGGGGCGGGGGGACTCCCTCCTACAATGAGCAGTTCTTC. The chain uses TRBV25-1 and TRBJ2-1; 8 nucleotides line up with TRBD2. Germline assignment: CDR1 MGHDK and CDR2 SYGVNS. This CDR3 is built from 17 residues. The V gene end was trimmed by 7 bases and the J gene end by 0 bases; junction bases not matched to a gene: 11.

The CDR3 DNA reads TGTGCCAGCAGTTACTCGACTAGCGCCGGGGAGCTGTTTTTT. Its translation: CASSYSTSAGELFF. This chain connects TRBV6-5 to TRBJ2-2, with TRBD2 matching over 8 bases. The CDR3 sequence is 14 residues long. Trimming took 0 bases from V and 6 from J; bases not matched to a gene: 0. Germline CDR1 and CDR2: MNHEY and SVGAGI.

V gene TRBV4-1 combines with J gene TRBJ2-1; maybe TRBD1 (5 bases). Trimming removed 0 bases from V and 4 bases from J, with 13 bases in between. This CDR3 spans 16 amino acids. Germline CDR1 and CDR2: MGHRA and YSYEKL. The CDR3 here is CASSQDQGRQYNEQFF. As DNA, the CDR3 is TGCGCCAGCAGCCAAGATCAAGGCAGACAGTACAATGAGCAGTTCTTC.

This clonotype was observed at least ten times. V is TRBV28 and J is TRBJ2-1; 7 bases are shared with TRBD1. Trimming cost V 5 bases and J 4 bases; bases outside gene matches: 8. There are 15 residues in the CDR3. CDR1 and CDR2 from the germline V gene are MDHEN and SYDVKM. The CDR3 DNA sequence: TGTGCCAGCAGTCCGTCCGGGACAGCTTACAATGAGCAGTTCTTC. As protein: CASSPSGTAYNEQFF.

The chain has TRBV23-1 and TRBJ2-2, with 10 bases aligning to TRBD2. TRBV23-1 qualifies as an ORF whose function is uncertain. The V and J ends lost 0 bases and 5 bases, in that order; junction bases with no gene match: 3. This CDR3 comprises 16 residues. CDR3 bases: TGCGCCAGCAGTCAATCGAAACTAGCGGGGACCGGGGAGCTGTTTTTT. This encodes CASSQSKLAGTGELFF.

Only a few counts were recorded for this clonotype. The chain joins TRBV10-3 to TRBJ2-4; 7 bases line up with TRBD2. The CDR3 spans 15 residues. With V trimmed by 2 bases and J by 8 bases, 9 bases remained unmatched. CDR1 is ENHRY and CDR2 is SYGVKD in the germline V gene. CDR3 residues: CAISEREGEADIQYF. The CDR3 DNA is TGTGCCATCAGTGAGAGGGAGGGTGAGGCTGACATTCAGTACTTC.

This clonotype came up a few times. The V gene is TRBV6-5, the J gene TRBJ2-3; 7 bases line up with TRBD2. J was trimmed by 7 bases and V by 2 bases; bases with no gene match: 3. CDR3 length: 13 amino acids. CDR1 is MNHEY and CDR2 is SVGAGI in the germline V gene. CDR3 protein: CASSYGGENTQYF. The CDR3 nucleotides read TGTGCCAGCAGTTACGGGGGGGAGAATACGCAGTATTTT.

The chain has TRBV6-2 or TRBV6-3 and TRBJ2-3; possibly TRBD1 or TRBD2 for D (6 bases each). V dropped 4 bases and J dropped 3 bases, with 17 bases sitting between them. Germline lookup yields CDR1 MNHEY and CDR2 SVGEGT. The CDR3 loop spans 16 amino acids. The CDR3 here is CASSWRTVGGTDTQYF. The DNA for the CDR3 is TGTGCCAGCAGTTGGAGGACAGTCGGGGGAACAGATACGCAGTATTTT.

This clonotype was observed a few times. The J gene is TRBJ2-1, the V gene TRBV9; 7 bases align to TRBD1. J gave up 8 bases and V 0 bases, and 8 bases lay outside the gene matches. The CDR3 is made up of 15 amino acids. From germline, CDR1 is SGDLS and CDR2 YYNGEE. This chain's CDR3 is CASSVAPDRIYEQFF. The DNA for the CDR3 is TGTGCCAGCAGCGTAGCTCCGGACAGGATTTATGAGCAGTTCTTC.

This rearrangement joins TRBV11-2 to TRBJ2-3, with TRBD2 matching over 11 bases. The CDR3 runs 15 residues. V dropped 3 bases and J dropped 4; count of bases not matched to a gene: 3. CDR1 SGHAT and CDR2 FQNNGV come from the germline V gene. For the CDR3, the DNA is TGTGCCAGCAGCTTGACTAGCGGGAACTCAGATACGCAGTATTTT. This gives the protein CASSLTSGNSDTQYF. Full variable domain (outside the CDR3, taken from reference TRBV11-2 and TRBJ2-3): EAGVAQSPRYKIIEKRQSVAFWCNPISGHATLYWYQQILGQGPKLLIQFQNNGVVDDSQLPKDRFSAERLKGVDSTLKIQPAKLEDSAVYLCASSLTSGNSDTQYFGPGTRLTVL.

A few counts support this clonotype. The chain uses TRBV6-2 or TRBV6-3 and TRBJ2-4, with D perhaps matching TRBD2 (5 bases). The germline gives CDR1 MNHEY, CDR2 SVGEGT. The CDR3 is 16 amino acids. Trimming took off 4 bases at V and 8 bases at J, with 21 bases between the two ends. The CDR3 DNA reads as TGTGCCAGCAGTTCTAGACATAGCGCTAGCTCGTACATTCAGTACTTC. Translating gives CASSSRHSASSYIQYF.

The chain joins TRBV12-3 or TRBV12-4 to TRBJ2-5; D is possibly TRBD1 (5 bases). V was shortened by 5 bases and J by 1 base, with 11 bases between the two germline ends. This CDR3 region has 14 residues. Here the CDR3 reads CASSPQAIQETQYF. DNA for the CDR3: TGTGCCAGCAGTCCACAGGCGATCCAAGAGACCCAGTACTTC.

The V gene is TRBV29-1, the J gene TRBJ2-7; D is undetermined. The CDR3 runs to 12 residues. V lost 1 base to trimming and J lost 7 bases, with 11 bases between them. CDR1 and CDR2 from the germline V gene are SQVTM and ANQGSEA. CDR3 in DNA: TGCAGCGTTGAAGGGGTAGATTGGGAGCAGTACTTC. It translates to CSVEGVDWEQYF.

The rearrangement links TRBV5-6 to TRBJ2-2, with a possible D match to TRBD2 (7 bases). The CDR3 covers 16 residues. Trimming took 4 bases from V and 3 from J, leaving 16 bases between them. From germline, CDR1 is SGHDT and CDR2 YYEEEE. The CDR3 nucleotides are TGTGCCAGCAGCCCCGGGGGAGGGGGATACACCGGGGAGCTGTTTTTT. It yields the protein CASSPGGGGYTGELFF.

This clonotype was recorded at least ten times. The genes are TRBV7-9 and TRBJ2-2, with 10 bases lining up with TRBD2. V shed 5 bases and J 1 base; nucleotides not matched to a gene: 4. CDR3 size: 16 residues. Germline V gives CDR1 SEHNR, CDR2 FQNEAQ (reference sequence). The CDR3 spells CASSLRLAGNTGELFF. The CDR3 DNA reads TGTGCCAGCAGCCTCCGACTAGCGGGGAACACCGGGGAGCTGTTTTTT.

The V gene is TRBV5-1, the J gene TRBJ2-5; D unresolved. The CDR3 is 14 residues long. In germline, CDR1 is SGHRS, CDR2 YFSETQ. V lost 0 bases, J lost 5 bases, and 11 bases lay in between. CDR3 in amino acids: CASSLGATVETQYF. The CDR3 DNA sequence: TGCGCCAGCAGCTTGGGGGCCACGGTGGAGACCCAGTACTTC.

This chain joins TRBV27 and TRBJ2-7; D call uncertain. This CDR3 is 15 amino acids long. The germline CDR1 and CDR2 sequences are MNHEY and SMNVEV (reference sequence). V was clipped by 2 bases and J by 3 bases, with 14 bases between them. CDR3: CASSLGSGLYYEQYF. The CDR3 nucleotides read TGTGCCAGCAGTTTAGGGTCAGGCTTGTACTACGAGCAGTACTTC.

The sample holds a few counts of this clonotype. V and J are TRBV5-1 and TRBJ1-1, with D possibly matching TRBD1 (6 bases). This CDR3 comprises 15 residues. Germline CDR1 is SGHRS and CDR2 is YFSETQ. The V end was cut by 5 bases, the J end by 3 bases, with 17 bases between. The CDR3 nucleotides are TGCGCCAGCAGACAGGGTTCGGTACTGGACACTGAAGCTTTCTTT. It translates to CASRQGSVLDTEAFF.

This clonotype showed up just once. The V and J genes are TRBV5-1 and TRBJ2-2; D unresolved. V was pared by 4 bases and J by 2 bases, with 12 bases between. This CDR3 is 15 amino acids long. Germline V gene sequence: CDR1 SGHRS, CDR2 YFSETQ. In DNA, the CDR3 is TGCGCCAGCAGCGTCGCAGACCTCAACACCGGGGAGCTGTTTTTT. Its translation is CASSVADLNTGELFF.